This TCR beta chain was captured by sequencing in a study of regulatory T cells in long-lasting Graves disease. Libraries of TCR beta came from iRepertoire HTBI primers plus Arm-PCR of CDR3 regions. In TCRdb, the multiplex PCR reads were re-called with MiXCR into one record per CDR3 protein. The sample records 500,000 to 800,000 distinct CDR3 sequences, around 30% being singletons. As to time point: persistent/refractory GD, antithyroid drugs over 5 years with positive TRAb. PBMC RNA served as the TCR library source. Whole-study results and caveats: Newly diagnosed patients shared about a thousand public clonotypes; persistent patients shared a few thousand.

Details on this clonotype: What it binds is unknown.

The sequence was collected from a female donor with Graves disease. The sequencing used peripheral blood mononuclear cells (PBMCs), collected when the disease was refractory, from a patient treated with antithyroid drugs.

The CDR3: CSARDPDTVNTEAFF. In DNA, the CDR3 is TGCAGTGCTAGAGATCCTGACACCGTGAACACTGAAGCTTTCTTT. This chain links TRBV20-1 with TRBJ1-1; D ambiguous. V lost 0 bases and J lost 0, with 11 bases in between. CDR3 length: 15 residues. Germline assignment: CDR1 DFQATT and CDR2 SNEGSKA (reference sequence).